This T cell receptor (beta chain) was identified during a study of spatial heterogeneity in lung cancer. MiXCR was run by TCRdb on the 5' RACE reads, yielding one entry per CDR3 protein. The table has roughly 10,000 distinct CDR3 sequences, 6% to 6.5% seen once; the top ten hold 25% to 35%. Stated time point: sample taken at primary tumor resection. Whole RNA was taken from tumor, nontumor lung or frozen PBMC; it was then sequenced unsorted. This clonotype is labeled medium-sized. Its specificity is unknown. Findings and limits, study-wide: Resection blood, more than follow-up blood, showed ubiquitous expanded tumor TCRs.

The CDR3 extends over 12 amino acids. V gave up 3 bases and J gave up 5 bases, with 4 bases separating them. This specimen consisted of PBMCs, obtained at surgery. The chain combines TRBV12-3 or TRBV12-4 with TRBJ2-2, with D hard to call. The clonotype comes from a male donor with early-stage non-small cell lung cancer. In nucleotides, the CDR3 is TGTGCCAGCAGTTTCCTGACCGGGGAGCTGTTTTTT. Its protein product is CASSFLTGELFF.